This paragraph covers one TCR beta chain sequence. These data are taken from a study of T cell responses to AZD1222 COVID-19 vaccine. Trimming took 4 bases from V and 6 from J, leaving 21 bases between them. The germline gives CDR1 MDHEN, CDR2 SYDVKM. CDR3 size: 16 residues. Data came from immunoSEQ multiplex PCR; TCRdb stores just in-frame clones and leaves some out. Of under 200,000 clones in the sample, 88% were seen once. Here the sequenced sample was peripheral blood, taken 28 days after the second AZD1222 dose. The receptor was isolated from an adult who received the AZD1222 COVID-19 vaccine. J is TRBJ1-1 and V is TRBV28, with D uncertain. The CDR3 spells CASSSPRFEWLAEAFF. As DNA, the CDR3 is TGTGCCAGCAGTTCCCCAAGGTTCGAGTGGTTAGCTGAAGCTTTCTTT.